Listed here is a single T cell receptor (beta chain). Its antigen remains unidentified. Trimming removed 5 bases at V and 7 bases at J, with 21 bases between. The CDR3 sequence is 15 residues long. The sample comes from a study of T cell repertoires in cytomegalovirus infection. Overall study: HLA-C-restricted CMV epitopes, recently identified, and well-studied HLA-B-restricted ones were used by the study.

In TCRdb, the reads were re-called with MiXCR into one record per CDR3 protein. The sample gives approximately 730,000 distinct CDR3 sequences, around a third of which show up once; about 18% is in the top ten. Study-wide points: Summed frequency of public TCR beta families distinguished CMV carriers with the relevant HLA.

The chain employs TRBV12-3 or TRBV12-4 and TRBJ2-7, with D perhaps TRBD1 or TRBD2 (5 bases each). The sequence came from a human donor in good health (CMV status not recorded). Some clones in this sample may be carry-over from other donors' samples. The source material was cultured PBMCs, sampled from culture after CMV antigen stimulation. Written as DNA, the CDR3 is TGTGCCAGCAGTCCCCACGGGACGGCTGATGTAGAGCAGTACTTC. This encodes CASSPHGTADVEQYF.